Listed below are T cell receptor beta chains from one sample, sequenced in a study of naive and memory T cell subsets. MiXCR, run by TCRdb on the UMI-ligation and nested PCR reads, gives a single entry per CDR3 protein. Of about 85,000 distinct CDR3 sequences listed, 10% to 15% are singletons. Sequencing was done on a sample of central memory CD4+ T cells from blood. These receptor sequences come from a human donor in good health. The CDR3 runs from the conserved cysteine through the conserved F or W. The order of the fields is J gene, clone size, V gene, D gene, CDR3 DNA, CDR3 protein. D genes are given only for firm matches. Rows may omit the clone size; those that give it use once, few, many or a size class.

TRBJ2-6 many TRBV27 TRBD1 TGTGCCAGCAGTCGGGAGGGACAGGGGCGCTCTGGGGCCAACGTCCTGACTTTC CASSREGQGRSGANVLTF
TRBJ1-4 . TRBV7-6 . TGTGCCAGCAGCGATTTTCGGGATGAAAAACTGTTTTTT CASSDFRDEKLFF
TRBJ1-5 . TRBV7-2 TRBD1 TGTGCCAGCAGCTTGAACAGGGGCTCTCAGCCCCAGCATTTT CASSLNRGSQPQHF
TRBJ2-5 many TRBV11-2 . TGTGCCAGCAGCTCGATCGGCACCCAAGAGACCCAGTACTTC CASSSIGTQETQYF
TRBJ1-5 . TRBV7-7 TRBD1 TGTGCCAGCAGCCGGGACAGGGGGCAGCCCCAGCATTTT CASSRDRGQPQHF
TRBJ1-5 few TRBV28 . TGTGCCAGCAGTTGGACAAGTACTCAGCCCCAGCATTTT CASSWTSTQPQHF
TRBJ1-2 few TRBV5-4 TRBD1 TGTGCCAGCAGCCCCCGGACAGGCCCCACCAATGGCTACACCTTC CASSPRTGPTNGYTF
TRBJ2-1 . TRBV4-1 TRBD2 TGCGCCAGCAGCCAAACGCGCGGGGGGGATCGGTTCTTC CASSQTRGGDRFF
TRBJ2-1 . TRBV12-3/TRBV12-4 TRBD2 TGTGCCAGCAGTCTAGCGGGTGCTATGAATGAGCAGTTCTTC CASSLAGAMNEQFF
TRBJ2-2 few TRBV4-2 . TGTGCCAGCAGCCAGGGGCAGAACATTCTCGGGGAGCTGTTTTTT CASSQGQNILGELFF
TRBJ2-1 . TRBV20-1 . TGCAGTGCTAGAGACACTAGCCGCGGGCAGGACAATGAGCAGTTCTTC CSARDTSRGQDNEQFF
TRBJ2-7 . TRBV6-2/TRBV6-3 TRBD2 TGTGCCAGCACTTCTTACGGAAGGCCCGGGACTAGCGGGCGCAGGAATAGGTCCTACGAGCAGTACTTC CASTSYGRPGTSGRRNRSYEQYF
TRBJ2-1 many TRBV19 TRBD2 TGTGCCAGTAGGAACCCGGGACTAGCGGGAAATAATGAGCAGTTCTTC CASRNPGLAGNNEQFF
TRBJ2-5 . TRBV20-1 . TGCAGTGCTAGAGATGGGACCGATGGGACGGAGACCCAGTACTTC CSARDGTDGTETQYF
TRBJ2-1 . TRBV20-1 TRBD2 TGCAGTGCCCCCTCTAGCGGGATGCCGTACAATGAGCAGTTCTTC CSAPSSGMPYNEQFF
TRBJ1-4 . TRBV29-1 TRBD1 TGCAGCGCGTCCCGGGACAGGGTTGGTGAAAAACTGTTTTTT CSASRDRVGEKLFF
TRBJ2-7 few TRBV20-1 TRBD1 TGCAGTGCTAGGGGACAGGGAATCGCCTACGAGCAGTACTTC CSARGQGIAYEQYF
TRBJ2-1 few TRBV29-1 TRBD2 TGCAGCGTTGAAAGCGGCCTAGCGGGAAGTGAGCAGTTCTTC CSVESGLAGSEQFF
TRBJ2-1 few TRBV12-3/TRBV12-4 TRBD2 TGTGCCAGCAGGGGGGCTAGGCGAGGTTTGACTAGCGGGAGTTACAATGAGCAGTTCTTC CASRGARRGLTSGSYNEQFF
TRBJ2-1 . TRBV11-2 TRBD2 TGTGCCAGCAGCTCACTCCGCGGGAGTTGCTACAATGAGCAGTTCTTC CASSSLRGSCYNEQFF
TRBJ1-1 many TRBV7-2 . TGTGCCAGCAGCTTAGCCGCAACGGACAGTGAAGCTTTCTTT CASSLAATDSEAFF
TRBJ2-1 . TRBV15 TRBD2 TGTGCCACCAGCAGGGCCTTAGCGGGAGGGTCCCTCCAAGGTCGGAATGAGCAGTTCTTC CATSRALAGGSLQGRNEQFF
TRBJ2-1 few TRBV20-1 TRBD2 TGCAGTGCAAAAAGGGCCCTGACTAGCCGCGGTGAGCAGTTCTTC CSAKRALTSRGEQFF
TRBJ1-4 few TRBV2 . TGTGCCAGCAGAGGAATGACAACGACAGATGAAAAACTGTTTTTT CASRGMTTTDEKLFF
TRBJ2-2 . TRBV20-1 TRBD1 TGCAGTGCTACCGGGACAGGGTACACCGGGGAGCTGTTTTTT CSATGTGYTGELFF
TRBJ1-2 . TRBV30 . TGTGCCTGGAGTCCCCCAGCTATCGGCTACACCTTC CAWSPPAIGYTF
TRBJ2-3 . TRBV5-1 TRBD2 TGCGCCAGCAGCCCCTCGCCGGGGACTAGCGGCACAGATACGCAGTATTTT CASSPSPGTSGTDTQYF
TRBJ2-1 . TRBV7-2 . TGTGCCAGCAGCCCGAAAAGTTGGGCAAGGCTAAGCTCCAATGAGCAGTTCTTC CASSPKSWARLSSNEQFF
TRBJ2-4 . TRBV6-2/TRBV6-3 . TGTGCCAGCAGTTACAGGGGGAAAAACATTCAGTACTTC CASSYRGKNIQYF